Detailed here is one TCR beta chain. Barcoded TCR alpha and TCR beta cDNA libraries with UMIs came from 5'RACE using constant-segment primers. From the 5' RACE reads, TCRdb called clonotypes with MiXCR, one entry per CDR3 protein. The sample holds approximately 89,000 distinct CDR3 sequences, around a quarter seen once. The data were taken from a study of T-cell memory formation after mild COVID-19. With 9 bases clipped from V and 4 bases from J, the junction kept 5 bases outside the gene matches. There are 12 residues in the CDR3. Germline assignment: CDR1 LNHNV and CDR2 YYDKDF (reference sequence). V usage is TRBV15 and J usage is TRBJ2-7, with 8 bases matching TRBD1. This TCR derives from a man younger than 30 who had mild COVID-19 (a few samples of this study predate the infection). Cell type and time point are not known. Sequencing used PBMCs or a T cell subset sorted from them (not recorded which). The CDR3 DNA reads as TGTGCCACGGGTGGACAGGGATACGAGCAGTACTTC. Amino acid sequence: CATGGQGYEQYF.